A selection of T cell receptor beta chains follows, all from one sample in a study of a mutant IDH1 vaccine in newly diagnosed glioma. These receptors' antigens are unknown. Sequenced by immunoSEQ multiplex PCR; TCRdb stores in-frame clones only, minus some. The sample holds 120,000 or so clones, about 80% seen once. The sequences come from PBMCs, collected from a glioma patient whose treatment included an IDH1 peptide vaccine. The receptors here all came from a man aged 35 to 55 with glioma. Both conserved end residues are part of each CDR3. A D gene is named only where the DNA matches it firmly. Clone sizes are given selectively: once, few, many, or a class where the clone is expanded.

D: .; size: .; V: TRBV5-5; J: TRBJ2-3; DNA: TGTGCCAGCAGCCCACGCAGGGGCCCAGATACGCAGTATTTT; CDR3: CASSPRRGPDTQYF
D: TRBD1; size: .; V: TRBV6-5; J: TRBJ1-4; DNA: TGTGCCAGCAGTGCGACAGGGACTAATGAAAAACTGTTTTTT; CDR3: CASSATGTNEKLFF
D: .; size: .; V: TRBV19; J: TRBJ2-4; DNA: TGTGCCAGTAGTATAGGGCCGGGCCTTGCCAAAAACATTCAGTACTTC; CDR3: CASSIGPGLAKNIQYF
D: .; size: .; V: TRBV15; J: TRBJ1-1; DNA: TGTGCCACCAGCAGAGATGAGACTGAAGCTTTCTTT; CDR3: CATSRDETEAFF
D: TRBD2; size: .; V: TRBV7-2; J: TRBJ2-2; DNA: TGTGCCAGCAGGGGTTTCACTAGCGGAATACTCCGGGGCACCGGGGAGCTGTTTTTT; CDR3: CASRGFTSGILRGTGELFF
D: TRBD2; size: .; V: TRBV4-3; J: TRBJ2-7; DNA: TGCGCCAGCAGCAGGACTAGCGGGAGTTACGAGCAGTACTTC; CDR3: CASSRTSGSYEQYF
D: .; size: .; V: TRBV7-7; J: TRBJ1-3; DNA: TGTGCTAGCAGCCCCCGCCCGGGTTACGGAAACACCATATATTTT; CDR3: CASSPRPGYGNTIYF
D: .; size: .; V: TRBV4-3; J: TRBJ2-1; DNA: TGCGCCAGCAGCCGCAGGGGAAATGAGCAGTTCTTC; CDR3: CASSRRGNEQFF
D: .; size: .; V: TRBV28; J: TRBJ2-7; DNA: TGTGCCAGCAATACGGTCGGACGGGGACCCTACGAGCAGTACTTC; CDR3: CASNTVGRGPYEQYF
D: TRBD1; size: once; V: TRBV18; J: TRBJ1-4; DNA: TGTGCCAGCTCACTCCCGACAGGGGGTAATGAAAAACTGTTTTTT; CDR3: CASSLPTGGNEKLFF
D: TRBD2; size: many; V: TRBV2; J: TRBJ2-7; DNA: TGTGCCAGCAGTGTGACTAGCGGGGAGTACGAGCAGTACTTC; CDR3: CASSVTSGEYEQYF
D: .; size: .; V: TRBV4-2; J: TRBJ2-5; DNA: TGTGCCAGCAGCCAGGCACAGGAGGAGGTGCAAGAGACCCAGTACTTC; CDR3: CASSQAQEEVQETQYF
D: .; size: few; V: TRBV12-5; J: TRBJ1-6; DNA: TGTGCTAGTGGTTTGGATAATTCACCCCTCCACTTT; CDR3: CASGLDNSPLHF
D: .; size: once; V: TRBV19; J: TRBJ2-7; DNA: TGTGCCAGTAGTATAGGGGCCTCTGGCAGGGGCGAGCAGTACTTC; CDR3: CASSIGASGRGEQYF
D: TRBD2; size: .; V: TRBV27; J: TRBJ2-7; DNA: TGTGCCAGCAGGGAACTAGCGGCCCCGGACGAGCAGTACTTC; CDR3: CASRELAAPDEQYF
D: TRBD1; size: once; V: TRBV4-1; J: TRBJ2-4; DNA: TGCGCCAGCAGCCAAGCAACCGGACAGGGGGCCCCGAATTGGAGGATTCAGTACTTC; CDR3: CASSQATGQGAPNWRIQYF
D: .; size: .; V: TRBV29-1; J: TRBJ2-7; DNA: TGCAGCGTTGAAACAGGGTATTTACCCTACGAGCAGTACTTC; CDR3: CSVETGYLPYEQYF
D: .; size: .; V: TRBV5-6; J: TRBJ2-3; DNA: TGTGCCAGCAGATTGGAGACAGGCCGGAGGGGTACGCAGTATTTT; CDR3: CASRLETGRRGTQYF
D: .; size: .; V: TRBV13; J: TRBJ2-3; DNA: TGTGCCAGCAGCCCCCGGAAGCGAGATACGCAGTATTTT; CDR3: CASSPRKRDTQYF
D: TRBD1; size: .; V: TRBV7-2; J: TRBJ1-4; DNA: TGTGCCAGCAGCTTATTGTCCTGGGGACAGACCCATGAAAAACTGTTTTTT; CDR3: CASSLLSWGQTHEKLFF
D: TRBD2; size: .; V: TRBV12-5; J: TRBJ2-1; DNA: TGTGCTAGTGGCTTCAGCGGGGTCTACAATGAGCAGTTCTTC; CDR3: CASGFSGVYNEQFF
D: TRBD2; size: .; V: TRBV5-8; J: TRBJ2-3; DNA: TGTGCCAGCAGCCTCGGACCTAGCGGAACAGATACGCAGTATTTT; CDR3: CASSLGPSGTDTQYF
D: .; size: .; V: TRBV7-9; J: TRBJ2-7; DNA: TGTGCCAGCAGCGATCCATTGGGGAACGAGCAGTACTTC; CDR3: CASSDPLGNEQYF
D: .; size: .; V: TRBV11-3; J: TRBJ2-7; DNA: TGTGCCAGCAGCACCGCCGGGGCCTACGAGCAGTACTTC; CDR3: CASSTAGAYEQYF
D: .; size: .; V: TRBV5-6; J: TRBJ2-7; DNA: TGTGCCAGTGGGGACACTCGTACTCACGAGCAGTACTTC; CDR3: CASGDTRTHEQYF
D: .; size: .; V: TRBV18; J: TRBJ2-1; DNA: TGTGCCAGCCGTGGGTTGCGCCCATACAATGAGCAGTTCTTC; CDR3: CASRGLRPYNEQFF
D: TRBD2; size: .; V: TRBV13; J: TRBJ2-3; DNA: TGTGCCAGCAGCAAAGGGACTAGCGGGGGCATGGGTCCGTATTTT; CDR3: CASSKGTSGGMGPYF
D: TRBD1; size: .; V: TRBV5-1; J: TRBJ2-7; DNA: TGCGCCAGCGAGGACAGGCTCCCCTACGAGCAGTACTTC; CDR3: CASEDRLPYEQYF
D: .; size: once; V: TRBV5-1; J: TRBJ1-1; DNA: TGCGCCAGCAGCTTGGAGGAGTCTGAAGCTTTCTTT; CDR3: CASSLEESEAFF
D: .; size: few; V: TRBV6-5; J: TRBJ1-6; DNA: TGTGCCAGCAGGGAGGCGGGATTAAATTCACCCCTCCACTTT; CDR3: CASREAGLNSPLHF
D: TRBD1; size: .; V: TRBV11-2; J: TRBJ2-7; DNA: TGTGCCAGCAGCTTATCAAATTGGGACAGTGGTTACGAGCAGTACTTC; CDR3: CASSLSNWDSGYEQYF
D: .; size: .; V: TRBV7-9; J: TRBJ2-7; DNA: TGTGCCAGCAGCCCTCGGACAGTCGACTACGAGCAGTACTTC; CDR3: CASSPRTVDYEQYF
D: TRBD1; size: .; V: TRBV27; J: TRBJ1-2; DNA: TGTGCCAGCAGCAGGGGGGGGTTTAACTATGGCTACACCTTC; CDR3: CASSRGGFNYGYTF
D: .; size: .; V: TRBV11-2; J: TRBJ2-7; DNA: TGTGCCAGCAGCTGGGCCGGCGCCGGGGCGGGCCAATCCTACGAGCAGTACTTC; CDR3: CASSWAGAGAGQSYEQYF
D: .; size: .; V: TRBV10-3; J: TRBJ2-3; DNA: TGTGCCATCAGTGAGTCGACGCAGGGGCTTAGCACAGATACGCAGTATTTT; CDR3: CAISESTQGLSTDTQYF
D: .; size: .; V: TRBV11-3; J: TRBJ2-7; DNA: TGTGCCAGCAGCTTAGGGTTCGACGAGCAGTACTTC; CDR3: CASSLGFDEQYF
D: .; size: .; V: TRBV23-1; J: TRBJ2-3; DNA: TGCGCCAGCAGTCACCTCCGAATTAGCACAGATACGCAGTATTTT; CDR3: CASSHLRISTDTQYF
D: .; size: .; V: TRBV13; J: TRBJ1-2; DNA: TGTGCCAGCAGCTTAGCCTTGGGCAGAGGGACTGGCTACACCTTC; CDR3: CASSLALGRGTGYTF
D: TRBD2; size: .; V: TRBV10-1; J: TRBJ2-1; DNA: TGCGCCAATCCTCGGACTAGTGGTCTAAATGAGCAGTTCTTC; CDR3: CANPRTSGLNEQFF
D: TRBD2; size: .; V: TRBV4-2; J: TRBJ2-5; DNA: TGTGCCAGCAGCCAAGATACGGGAGGGGAAGAGACCCAGTACTTC; CDR3: CASSQDTGGEETQYF
D: .; size: .; V: TRBV9; J: TRBJ2-2; DNA: TGTGCCAGCAGCGTAGCGGGGTACGGGGAGCTGTTTTTT; CDR3: CASSVAGYGELFF
D: TRBD2; size: .; V: TRBV19; J: TRBJ2-3; DNA: TGTGCCAGTAGTACGGGACTAGCGGGAGGAGATACGCAGTATTTT; CDR3: CASSTGLAGGDTQYF
D: TRBD2; size: .; V: TRBV7-2; J: TRBJ2-7; DNA: TGTGCCAGCAGCTTAGCCGGGAGGGGCGATGAGCAGTACTTC; CDR3: CASSLAGRGDEQYF
D: TRBD1; size: .; V: TRBV5-4; J: TRBJ1-4; DNA: TGTGCCAGCAGCCCGGAGGTTAACAGGGGGCAAGGAGGACTGTTTTTT; CDR3: CASSPEVNRGQGGLFF
D: .; size: .; V: TRBV19; J: TRBJ2-7; DNA: TGTGCCAGTAGCCCGGGCCGGAACTACGAGCAGTACTTC; CDR3: CASSPGRNYEQYF
D: .; size: .; V: TRBV25-1; J: TRBJ1-2; DNA: TGTGCCAGCAGTCCCCCGGGGGCAGTGGGTGGCTACACCTTC; CDR3: CASSPPGAVGGYTF
D: TRBD2; size: .; V: TRBV2; J: TRBJ2-1; DNA: TGTGCCAGCAGTGGACTAGCGGGAGGGATCAGTGAGCAGTTCTTC; CDR3: CASSGLAGGISEQFF
D: .; size: .; V: TRBV7-6; J: TRBJ2-5; DNA: TGTGCCAGCAGCTTCGCCAGGGTCCAAGAGACCCAGTACTTC; CDR3: CASSFARVQETQYF
D: TRBD1; size: many; V: TRBV7-2; J: TRBJ1-5; DNA: TGTGCCAGCAGCTTAACAGGGGGAGGTCAGCCCCAGCATTTT; CDR3: CASSLTGGGQPQHF
D: TRBD1; size: once; V: TRBV7-8; J: TRBJ2-1; DNA: TGTGCCAGCAGCCGACAGGGGCGAGGGAATGAGCAGTTCTTC; CDR3: CASSRQGRGNEQFF
D: TRBD2; size: .; V: TRBV5-6; J: TRBJ2-1; DNA: TGTGCCAGCAGCTTGCCGGGGGGGATAGGCAATGAGCAGTTCTTC; CDR3: CASSLPGGIGNEQFF
D: .; size: .; V: TRBV9; J: TRBJ1-2; DNA: TGTGCCAGCAGCGAAGGGTTAGGGGGGAACTATGGCTACACCTTC; CDR3: CASSEGLGGNYGYTF
D: TRBD1; size: .; V: TRBV6-4; J: TRBJ1-5; DNA: TGTGCCAGCCATGACAGGGTTAGTACCGGGGGGCGTGGTCAGCCCCAGCATTTT; CDR3: CASHDRVSTGGRGQPQHF
D: TRBD1; size: .; V: TRBV7-2; J: TRBJ1-3; DNA: TGTGCCAGCAGCCACGACAGGGCAGGATACGGAAACACCATATATTTT; CDR3: CASSHDRAGYGNTIYF